These T cell receptor beta chains were read from a single sample in a study of beta chain features in type 1 diabetes. Sequencing was performed with immunoSEQ multiplex PCR; in TCRdb, only in-frame clones are kept and a portion is missing. The sample shows 600,000 to 700,000 clones, about an eighth of them seen only once. The source material was naive CD4+ T cells from blood. These receptors were taken from a young man with type 1 diabetes. CDR3s include the opening cysteine and the closing phenylalanine or tryptophan. D genes are given only for firm matches. The size field is filled for only some rows; it gives once, few, many or a size class.

>.|TRBJ2-7|TRBV7-9|TRBD2
TGTGCCAGCAGTCGAAATGGGGGGGCCTACGAGCAGTACTTC
CASSRNGGAYEQYF
>.|TRBJ2-7|TRBV7-8|TRBD2
TGTGCCAGCAGCTTACGGAAGACAGGGGTAGCGGGAGGCGAGCAGTACTTC
CASSLRKTGVAGGEQYF
>.|TRBJ1-2|TRBV18|.
TGTGCCAGCTCACCCAGGGACCAATATGGCTACACCTTC
CASSPRDQYGYTF
>.|TRBJ1-5|TRBV7-4|TRBD1
TGTGCCAGCAGCAACGACAGGGGGCGCAGGCAGCCCCAGCATTTT
CASSNDRGRRQPQHF
>.|TRBJ2-5|TRBV6-5|.
TGTGCCAGCAGTTACTCGCCCAGGGTACAAGAGACCCAGTACTTC
CASSYSPRVQETQYF
>.|TRBJ1-6|TRBV19|.
TGTGCCAGTAGTATAGGGGCGGCGTCACCCCTCCACTTT
CASSIGAASPLHF
>.|TRBJ2-2|TRBV5-1|.
TGCGCCAGCAGGGGCAGAAACACCGGGGAGCTGTTTTTT
CASRGRNTGELFF
>.|TRBJ1-5|TRBV5-1|.
TGCGCCAGCAGTGAGGCAGGTGCATATAGCAATCAGCCCCAGCATTTT
CASSEAGAYSNQPQHF
>few|TRBJ2-6|TRBV25-1|.
TGTGCCAGCAGTGCCGCACGACCGTCTGGGGCCAACGTCCTGACTTTC
CASSAARPSGANVLTF
>.|TRBJ1-2|TRBV13|.
TGTGCCAGCAGCTTAGGGGCCCTAAGGACCTTC
CASSLGALRTF
>few|TRBJ2-7|TRBV5-4|TRBD2
TGTGCCAGCAGCTTCTCCAGCGGGGGAGGCTACGAGCAGTACTTC
CASSFSSGGGYEQYF
>.|TRBJ2-5|TRBV27|.
TGTGCCAGCAGTTCCCAGACACTACGCCCCCGGGAGACCCAGTACTTC
CASSSQTLRPRETQYF
>.|TRBJ2-3|TRBV25-1|.
TGTGCCAGCCGGCCCGAGGCAGATACGCAGTATTTT
CASRPEADTQYF
>.|TRBJ2-1|TRBV13|.
TGTGCCAGCAGTTACCTGACTACCAACTCCTACAATGAGCAGTTCTTC
CASSYLTTNSYNEQFF
>.|TRBJ2-5|TRBV7-8|TRBD2
TGTGCCAGCAGCTTGCCTAGCGGACGGGGTGGAGAGACCCAGTACTTC
CASSLPSGRGGETQYF
>few|TRBJ2-2|TRBV11-2|.
TGTGCCAGCAGCCGGGACACCCTCACCGGGGAGCTGTTTTTT
CASSRDTLTGELFF
>few|TRBJ2-5|TRBV2|.
TGTGCCAGCAGTGAAAGGCAGGGAGGAGAGACCCAGTACTTC
CASSERQGGETQYF
>.|TRBJ1-6|TRBV18|.
TGTGCCAGCTCACCACCGCCAAATTCACCCCTCCACTTT
CASSPPPNSPLHF
>.|TRBJ2-7|TRBV9|TRBD1
TGTGCCAGCAACCGAGGGACCGGGACAGGGGTTCACGAGCAGTACTTC
CASNRGTGTGVHEQYF
>few|TRBJ1-6|TRBV9|.
TGTGCCAGCAGCGCCGGTGGGCAGGGATCACCCCTCCACTTT
CASSAGGQGSPLHF
>.|TRBJ1-5|TRBV30|.
TGTGCCTGGGCATCTCGTGGCGGTCAGCCCCAGCATTTT
CAWASRGGQPQHF
>few|TRBJ2-7|TRBV7-9|.
TGTGCCAGCAGCTTAGATGGGTACTCCTACGAGCAGTACTTC
CASSLDGYSYEQYF
>few|TRBJ2-7|TRBV29-1|.
TGCAGCGGTTCAGGGTCGTCCCGCTACGAGCAGTACTTC
CSGSGSSRYEQYF
>few|TRBJ1-1|TRBV29-1|.
TGCAGCGTATCCTGGGGAAACACTGAAGCTTTCTTT
CSVSWGNTEAFF
>.|TRBJ2-6|TRBV7-3|.
TGTGCCAGCAGCCCCGGCGGCGTCTCTGGGGCCAACGTCCTGACTTTC
CASSPGGVSGANVLTF
>few|TRBJ2-3|TRBV7-2|TRBD2
TGTGCCAGCAGCCTTGGACTAGCGGGCGGTACAGATACGCAGTATTTT
CASSLGLAGGTDTQYF
>few|TRBJ1-4|TRBV29-1|.
TGCAGCGTTGAACAGCACAATGAAAAACTGTTTTTT
CSVEQHNEKLFF
>.|TRBJ2-1|TRBV5-6|TRBD1
TGTGCCAGCAGACAGGGGATACTCTACAATGAGCAGTTCTTC
CASRQGILYNEQFF
>.|TRBJ2-4|TRBV7-2|.
TGTGCCAGCAGCTGGGCAGACAGGAGAGCCGGAAACATTCAGTACTTC
CASSWADRRAGNIQYF
>.|TRBJ2-1|TRBV23-1|TRBD2
TGCGCCAGCAGTCAAAATAGGACAGGTCTTGTTTCGCGGGGGGGTGCCTACAATGAGCAGTTCTTC
CASSQNRTGLVSRGGAYNEQFF